Listed below are T cell receptor beta chains from one sample, sequenced in a study of shared clonotypes between healthy human individuals. The repertoire was sequenced with immunoSEQ multiplex PCR; TCRdb's copy has only in-frame clones and lacks some. Here the sample spans about 2 million clones, roughly 95% being singletons. Input material: naive CD8+ T cells sorted from blood. The source of these receptors is a man aged 18 to 35 in good health. Each CDR3 is given with its conserved first and last residue. Fields, in order: J gene, V gene, clone size, D gene, CDR3 DNA, CDR3 protein. D genes are given only for firm matches. Rows may omit the clone size; those that give it use once, few, many or a size class.

TRBJ2-3	TRBV7-9	.	.	TGTGCCAGCAGCCTACTCGGGGATACGCAGTATTTT	CASSLLGDTQYF
TRBJ2-1	TRBV10-3	.	.	TGTGCCATCAGCACGGACGGCAATGAGCAGTTCTTC	CAISTDGNEQFF
TRBJ1-1	TRBV28	.	.	TGTGCCAGCAGGGACCGTTCGCTCGCTGAAGCTTTCTTT	CASRDRSLAEAFF
TRBJ2-3	TRBV7-8	.	TRBD2	TGTGCCATTACTAGCGGGAGCACAGATACGCAGTATTTT	CAITSGSTDTQYF
TRBJ2-7	TRBV9	.	.	TGTGCCAGCAGCGTAGCCTTGGCAGGGCCATACGAGCAGTACTTC	CASSVALAGPYEQYF
TRBJ1-4	TRBV4-1	.	.	TGCGCCAGCAGCCAGGAAAACCTACCGACAGCTAGGTGGCTGACTAATGAAAAACTGTTTTTT	CASSQENLPTARWLTNEKLFF
TRBJ2-5	TRBV6-5	.	.	TGTGCCAGCAGTTACTCAGAGGGAAGGTGGGAGACCCAGTACTTC	CASSYSEGRWETQYF
TRBJ2-3	TRBV13	.	TRBD1	TGTGCCAGCAGCTCATCGGGGGACAGGGCAAATGCGCAGTATTTT	CASSSSGDRANAQYF
TRBJ2-7	TRBV27	.	.	TGTGCCAGCAGTTTAGGGGGCAGGGCTAGGGAGCAGTACTTC	CASSLGGRAREQYF
TRBJ2-1	TRBV27	.	TRBD1	TGTGCCAGCAGTTCGGACAGGGGTAGGTATGAGCAGTTCTTC	CASSSDRGRYEQFF
TRBJ2-7	TRBV9	.	TRBD1	TGTGCCAGCAGCGTAACGGGACAGGGTCCCTACGAGCAGTACTTC	CASSVTGQGPYEQYF
TRBJ2-1	TRBV11-2	.	.	TGTGCCAGCAGCTTAGATGGTGCAAATGAGCAGTTCTTC	CASSLDGANEQFF
TRBJ2-1	TRBV4-3	.	.	TGCGCCAGCAGCCAAGCATCGGTGAACAATGAGCAGTTCTTC	CASSQASVNNEQFF
TRBJ1-1	TRBV7-9	.	TRBD1	TGTGCCAGCAGCTCACAGGGGGCTAACACTGAAGCTTTCTTT	CASSSQGANTEAFF
TRBJ1-5	TRBV6-5	.	.	TGTGCCAGCAGACCCTGGGGAACTAGCAATCAGCCCCAGCATTTT	CASRPWGTSNQPQHF
TRBJ2-5	TRBV27	.	TRBD2	TGTGCCAGCAGTTTCGTGGGGGGGGGAGAGACCCAGTACTTC	CASSFVGGGETQYF
TRBJ2-5	TRBV27	.	.	TGTGCCAGCAGTCCCTCCGCTCCTCTGGGTGTCGAGACCCAGTACTTC	CASSPSAPLGVETQYF
TRBJ2-1	TRBV5-5	few	.	TGTGCCAGCAGCTTGGCGGGCCCCGAGAATGAGCAGTTCTTC	CASSLAGPENEQFF
TRBJ2-1	TRBV15	.	TRBD2	TGTGCCACCAGCAGCCCCACTAGCGGGAGGGTCCCCTACCCCTACAATGAGCAGTTCTTC	CATSSPTSGRVPYPYNEQFF
TRBJ1-4	TRBV6-1	.	TRBD1	TGTGCCAGCCTCTGGGGACAGGATGAAAAACTGTTTTTT	CASLWGQDEKLFF
TRBJ1-1	TRBV14	.	.	TGTGCCAGCAGCCAAGTCACAGGGAGGGGCACTGAAGCTTTCTTT	CASSQVTGRGTEAFF
TRBJ2-7	TRBV5-8	.	.	TGTGCCAGCAGCTTATGGGGGGACCCTTACGAGCAGTACTTC	CASSLWGDPYEQYF
TRBJ2-7	TRBV29-1	.	TRBD2	TGCAGCGTTGAGGTTTCGGGGGGGGCCTACGAGCAGTACTTC	CSVEVSGGAYEQYF